These 27 T cell receptor beta chains were all obtained from the same sample, sequenced in a study of T-cell reconstitution after alpha-beta-depleted transplantation in children. Using unique molecular identifiers, the investigators prepared the TCRbeta library. A single record per CDR3 protein comes from TCRdb applying MiXCR to the PCR reads. The sample yields some 530,000 distinct CDR3 sequences, about 12% seen once. This specimen consisted of PBMCs from the stem cell graft donor, obtained from the stem cell graft. The receptors were sampled from a human donor who donated a stem cell graft to a child with combined immunodeficiency.

This clonotype was detected ten times or more. This chain joins TRBV29-1 and TRBJ1-1, with 9 bases matching TRBD1. Trimming took 7 bases from V and 3 from J; bases not matched to a gene: 6. The CDR3 is made up of 13 amino acids. Germline V gives CDR1 SQVTM, CDR2 ANQGSEA. Here the CDR3 DNA reads TGCAGCGCATGGGACAGGGAGGACACTGAAGCTTTCTTT. Amino acid sequence: CSAWDREDTEAFF.

This clonotype was observed at least ten times. The rearrangement links TRBV12-3 or TRBV12-4 to TRBJ1-2, with a tentative D call TRBD1 (6 bases). Trimming took off 6 bases at V and 1 base at J, with 15 bases between the two ends. CDR3 length: 15 amino acids. Here the CDR3 reads CASSQDRERNYGYTF. Here the CDR3 DNA reads TGTGCCAGCAGCCAGGACAGAGAACGTAACTATGGCTACACCTTC.

This clonotype was found a few times. V is TRBV11-2 and J is TRBJ2-7, with 11 bases identical to TRBD2. Germline CDR1 SGHAT, CDR2 FQNNGV. The CDR3 is made up of 16 amino acids. Trimming at V came to 5 bases and at J to 3 bases, leaving 9 bases not matched to a gene. The CDR3 region has the DNA TGTGCCAGCAGCACCCTCACTAGCGGGGGCAACTACGAGCAGTACTTC. Translating gives CASSTLTSGGNYEQYF.

In its sample, this clonotype was seen once. This sequence joins TRBV24-1 and TRBJ2-1, with D tentatively TRBD2 (7 bases). Germline CDR1 KGHDR, CDR2 SFDVKD. V was shortened by 9 bases and J by 9 bases, with 23 bases between the two germline ends. CDR3 length: 15 amino acids. The CDR3 DNA sequence: TGTGCCACCGAGAGGGGGGAGGCGGGAGTTGGTGAGCAGTTCTTC. Amino acid sequence: CATERGEAGVGEQFF.

This clonotype was found many times. This chain joins TRBV12-3 or TRBV12-4 and TRBJ2-1; 12 nucleotides agree with TRBD2. The CDR3 spans 14 residues. The V gene end was trimmed by 5 bases and the J gene end by 8 bases; junction bases not matched to a gene: 4. CDR3: CASSPGLAGDEQFF. In DNA, the CDR3 is TGTGCCAGCAGTCCGGGACTAGCGGGTGATGAGCAGTTCTTC.

The CDR3: CASSYSRLAGRKETQYF. The DNA of the CDR3 is TGTGCCAGCAGTTACTCGAGGCTAGCGGGGAGAAAAGAGACCCAGTACTTC. V is TRBV6-5 and J is TRBJ2-5; 9 bases are shared with TRBD2. The CDR3 has 17 residues. J lost 3 bases, V lost 0 bases, and 8 bases had no gene match. Germline-derived CDR1 and CDR2 are MNHEY and SVGAGI.

There are many counts of this clonotype. The rearrangement links TRBV29-1 to TRBJ2-4, with D perhaps matching TRBD1 or TRBD2 (5 bases each). This CDR3 has 16 residues. In germline, CDR1 is SQVTM, CDR2 ANQGSEA. Trimming left V 5 bases short and J 1 base short, with 18 bases between. CDR3 amino acids: CSVSTGLGLAKNIQYF. CDR3 bases: TGCAGCGTTTCCACGGGGCTGGGGCTGGCCAAAAACATTCAGTACTTC.

The rearrangement uses TRBV10-3 and TRBJ2-5; TRBD1 matches at 7 bases. Germline V CDR1 and CDR2: ENHRY, SYGVKD. The CDR3 spans 14 residues. Trimming took 6 bases from V and 2 from J; bases not matched to a gene: 6. CDR3 nucleotide sequence: TGTGCCATCAGCCAGTCCAGGGGGCAAGAGACCCAGTACTTC. Its translation is CAISQSRGQETQYF.

This clonotype has at least ten counts. V usage is TRBV12-3 or TRBV12-4 and J usage is TRBJ2-1; 10 nucleotides align to TRBD2. The length of the CDR3 is 16 residues. The V gene end was trimmed by 5 bases and the J gene end by 0 bases; junction bases not matched to a gene: 4. CDR3 residues: CASSHASGSSYNEQFF. As DNA, the CDR3 is TGTGCCAGCAGTCACGCTAGCGGGAGCTCCTACAATGAGCAGTTCTTC.

This clonotype was found a few times. V gene TRBV20-1 combines with J gene TRBJ2-1, with D tentatively TRBD2 (6 bases). V dropped 7 bases and J dropped 9 bases, with 16 bases sitting between them. CDR3 size: 12 residues. CDR1 and CDR2 from the germline V gene are DFQATT and SNEGSKA (reference sequence). CDR3: CSGTLGGVEQFF. The CDR3 region has the DNA TGCAGTGGGACACTAGGAGGGGTTGAGCAGTTCTTC.

This clonotype showed up many times. CDR3: CASSARDTQYF. DNA for the CDR3: TGTGCCAGCAGCGCCCGGGATACGCAGTATTTT. The rearrangement links TRBV5-6 to TRBJ2-3; D not resolved. CDR1 is SGHDT, CDR2 YYEEEE, per germline. The length of the CDR3 is 11 residues. The V end lost 4 bases, the J end lost 6 bases, and 6 bases lay between the germline ends.

This clonotype was seen a single time. The rearrangement uses TRBV2 and TRBJ2-5; a weak D match, TRBD2 (6 bases). Deletions cut 8 bases from V and 0 bases from J, with 13 bases between. The CDR3 runs to 14 residues. Germline lookup yields CDR1 SNHLY and CDR2 FYNNEI. The CDR3 reads CASESGPYQETQYF. The CDR3, as DNA: TGTGCCAGCGAGAGCGGGCCGTACCAAGAGACCCAGTACTTC.

A few counts support this clonotype. This sequence joins TRBV14 and TRBJ2-3; 9 positions agree with TRBD2. The V gene's germline CDR1 is SGHDN and CDR2 FVKESK. The CDR3 covers 19 residues. V was pared by 0 bases and J by 2 bases, with 12 bases of the junction left unmatched. The CDR3 DNA reads TGTGCCAGCAGCCAAGATCTAGGCGGGGGGGCTTTGGACACAGATACGCAGTATTTT. It is translated as CASSQDLGGGALDTDTQYF.

This clonotype was seen repeatedly, ten times or more. The CDR3 DNA reads as TGCAGCGTTGGCCCAAGGACTAGCGGCACAGATACGCAGTATTTT. Translating it yields CSVGPRTSGTDTQYF. V usage is TRBV29-1 and J usage is TRBJ2-3, with 9 nucleotides matching TRBD2. Germline trimming cut 4 bases from V and 1 base from J; bases unmatched to any gene: 6. The germline gives CDR1 SQVTM, CDR2 ANQGSEA. The length of the CDR3 is 15 residues.

This clonotype was picked up one time. V and J are TRBV2 and TRBJ1-1, with a possible D match to TRBD1 (5 bases). V was cut by 7 bases and J by 7 bases, with 10 bases left in between. CDR3 size: 11 residues. Germline V gives CDR1 SNHLY, CDR2 FYNNEI. Written as DNA, the CDR3 is TGTGCCAGCACAGGGATGATTGAAGCTTTCTTT. As protein: CASTGMIEAFF.

This rearrangement joins TRBV19 to TRBJ2-1; TRBD2 agrees at 8 bases. V lost 3 bases to trimming and J lost 8 bases; unmatched junction nucleotides: 12. Per the germline V gene, CDR1 is LNHDA and CDR2 is SQIVND (reference sequence). CDR3 length equals 16 residues. The CDR3 DNA reads TGTGCCAGTAGTATTCGATTTGGGCGGCGGGGGGATGAGCAGTTCTTC. This translates into CASSIRFGRRGDEQFF.

V usage is TRBV5-1 and J usage is TRBJ1-6, with D unclear. This CDR3 has 13 residues. The ends were cut back, 4 bases at V and 7 bases at J, with 9 bases in the middle. Germline V gives CDR1 SGHRS, CDR2 YFSETQ. The CDR3 nucleotides are TGCGCCAGCAGCCCCGGGCCAAATTCACCCCTCCACTTT. This gives the protein CASSPGPNSPLHF.

Ten or more counts support this clonotype. The chain combines TRBV5-1 with TRBJ2-6; D is unclear. Germline CDR1 SGHRS, CDR2 YFSETQ. The V end was cut by 2 bases, the J end by 0 bases, with 12 bases between. This CDR3 spans 17 amino acids. The CDR3, as DNA: TGCGCCAGCAGCTTCCTCGGACGGGTCTCTGGGGCCAACGTCCTGACTTTC. Encoded protein: CASSFLGRVSGANVLTF. Complete variable domain (other parts from reference TRBV5-1 and TRBJ2-6): KAGVTQTPRYLIKTRGQQVTLSCSPISGHRSVSWYQQTPGQGLQFLFEYFSETQRNKGNFPGRFSGRQFSNSRSEMNVSTLELGDSALYLCASSFLGRVSGANVLTFGAGSRLTVL.

This clonotype occurred a few times. The chain combines TRBV12-3 or TRBV12-4 with TRBJ2-1; 9 nucleotides align to TRBD2. V was pared by 6 bases and J by 4 bases, with 7 bases of the junction left unmatched. CDR3 size: 15 residues. CDR3 in DNA: TGTGCCAGCAGGGCCCTAGCGGGAAGTTACAATGAGCAGTTCTTC. It is translated as CASRALAGSYNEQFF.

This clonotype was seen only a few times. V gene TRBV7-2 combines with J gene TRBJ2-3, with D maybe TRBD2 (5 bases). Germline V gene data show CDR1 as SGHTA and CDR2 as FQGNSA. The length of the CDR3 is 15 residues. Trimming stripped 4 bases from V and 5 bases from J, with 16 bases between. The CDR3 DNA reads TGTGCCAGCAGCTCAACAGCACAAGGAGGAGATACGCAGTATTTT. Its protein product is CASSSTAQGGDTQYF.

Only a few counts were recorded for this clonotype. The chain joins TRBV10-3 to TRBJ2-3, with 8 bases aligning to TRBD1. The germline V gene encodes CDR1 ENHRY and CDR2 SYGVKD. The CDR3 is 15 amino acids. V lost 0 bases and J lost 4; bases outside the gene matches: 3. DNA of the CDR3: TGTGCCATCAGTGAGTCTACAGGGGGTCCAGATACGCAGTATTTT. Protein product: CAISESTGGPDTQYF.

This chain connects TRBV25-1 to TRBJ2-1; 12 positions match TRBD1. CDR3 length equals 22 residues. CDR1 and CDR2 (germline): MGHDK, SYGVNS. V was clipped by 6 bases and J by 0 bases; unmatched bases: 21. The CDR3 loop reads CASRPDGTGGMHRRSSYNEQFF. The CDR3, as DNA: TGTGCCAGCAGACCCGACGGGACAGGGGGCATGCACAGGAGGAGCTCCTACAATGAGCAGTTCTTC. The complete variable domain, with remaining parts taken from reference TRBV25-1 and TRBJ2-1, reads EADIYQTPRYLVIGTGKKITLECSQTMGHDKMYWYQQDPGMELHLIHYSYGVNSTEKGDLSSESTVSRIRTEHFPLTLESARPSHTSQYLCASRPDGTGGMHRRSSYNEQFFGPGTRLTVL.

Many counts were recorded for this clonotype. DNA of the CDR3: TGCGCCAGCAGCCAAGTTCGCGATCAGCCCCAGCATTTT. Protein sequence: CASSQVRDQPQHF. V and J are TRBV4-3 and TRBJ1-5; D unclear. The CDR3 loop spans 13 amino acids. Per the germline V gene, CDR1 is LGHNA and CDR2 is YSLEER. V was trimmed by 1 base and J by 5 bases, leaving 6 bases between them.

This clonotype was counted ten times or more. This chain links TRBV29-1 with TRBJ2-7; D remains ambiguous. The V and J ends lost 0 bases and 6 bases respectively, with 12 bases between them. This CDR3 comprises 13 residues. The germline V gene encodes CDR1 SQVTM and CDR2 ANQGSEA. CDR3 coding DNA: TGCAGCGTTGAAGATTCCGCAGGCCTCGAGCAGTACTTC. Encoded protein: CSVEDSAGLEQYF.

This clonotype was observed a handful of times. The V gene is TRBV6-2 or TRBV6-3, the J gene TRBJ2-2; TRBD1 matches 9 bases. Germline V gene data show CDR1 as MNHEY and CDR2 as SVGEGT. This CDR3 is 15 amino acids long. Trimming cost V 1 base and J 4 bases; bases outside gene matches: 1. The CDR3 loop reads CASSYLTGGTGELFF. CDR3 bases: TGTGCCAGCAGTTACTTGACAGGGGGCACCGGGGAGCTGTTTTTT.

This CDR3 reads CSVEFVYNEQFF. The CDR3 DNA reads as TGCAGCGTTGAGTTTGTTTACAATGAGCAGTTCTTC. The V gene is TRBV29-1, the J gene TRBJ2-1; D gene uncertain. From germline, CDR1 is SQVTM and CDR2 ANQGSEA. The CDR3 loop spans 12 amino acids. V was cut by 3 bases and J by 4 bases, with 7 bases left in between.

The rearrangement uses TRBV10-3 and TRBJ2-1, with 10 bases fitting TRBD1. This CDR3 has 15 amino acids. Germline assignment: CDR1 ENHRY and CDR2 SYGVKD. J lost 7 bases, V lost 3 bases, and 6 bases had no gene match. The CDR3 region is CAISEGTGAGNEQFF. The CDR3 bases are TGTGCCATCAGTGAAGGGACAGGGGCCGGGAATGAGCAGTTCTTC.